A single sample gave rise to the 31 T cell receptor beta chains below, sequenced in a study of cytomegalovirus exposure and HLA in healthy donors. PCR amplification relied on 60 Vbeta primers (plus 13 Jbeta primers). Only in-frame clones appear in the TCRdb table, and some are missing; sequencing was by immunoSEQ multiplex PCR. The data contain 150,000 to 200,000 clones, approximately 84% of them seen just once; the ten biggest clones take up roughly 1%. Sequenced material: PBMCs. The source of these receptors is a man aged 25-40 years in good health and CMV-seronegative.

The chain combines TRBV27 with TRBJ1-2; weak D call: TRBD1 (6 bases). The germline CDR1 and CDR2 sequences are MNHEY and SMNVEV (reference sequence). Trimming left V 5 bases short and J 0 bases short, with 16 bases between. This CDR3 region has 16 residues. The CDR3 coding sequence is TGTGCCAGCAGTGTCAGGGGAGGGGAGGCTAACTATGGCTACACCTTC. Translation gives CASSVRGGEANYGYTF.

V gene TRBV4-1 combines with J gene TRBJ2-7, with D uncertain. The V gene lost 0 bases and the J gene lost 3 bases, with 12 bases spanning the gap. Germline V CDR1 and CDR2: MGHRA, YSYEKL. The CDR3 covers 15 residues. The CDR3: CASSQERQDNYEQYF. DNA of the CDR3: TGCGCCAGCAGCCAAGAACGTCAGGATAACTACGAGCAGTACTTC.

V is TRBV19 and J is TRBJ2-7; 9 nucleotides line up with TRBD1. CDR1 LNHDA and CDR2 SQIVND come from the germline V gene (reference sequence). The V and J ends lost 5 bases and 3 bases, in that order; junction bases with no gene match: 2. There are 13 residues in the CDR3. The CDR3 protein is CASSLTGGYEQYF. The CDR3 DNA reads TGTGCCAGTAGTCTGACAGGGGGCTACGAGCAGTACTTC. Filled out from reference TRBV19 and TRBJ2-7, the complete variable domain reads DGGITQSPKYLFRKEGQNVTLSCEQNLNHDAMYWYRQDPGQGLRLIYYSQIVNDFQKGDIAEGYSVSREKKESFPLTVTSAQKNPTAFYLCASSLTGGYEQYFGPGTRLTVT.

The J gene is TRBJ1-5, the V gene TRBV19, with 10 bases aligning to TRBD1. CDR1 and CDR2 (germline): LNHDA, SQIVND (reference sequence). With 6 bases clipped from V and 3 bases from J, the junction kept 2 bases outside the gene matches. This CDR3 has 14 residues. CDR3 protein: CASRDRGSNQPQHF. The CDR3 bases are TGTGCCAGTAGGGACAGGGGGTCCAATCAGCCCCAGCATTTT.

CDR3 DNA: TGTGCCAGCAGTGCCGGGGGTTTCTATGGCTACACCTTC. As protein: CASSAGGFYGYTF. V usage is TRBV6-1 and J usage is TRBJ1-2, with D possibly TRBD1 on 5 matching bases. Germline loops: CDR1 MNHNS, CDR2 SASEGT. V lost 4 bases and J lost 4, with 10 bases in between. The CDR3 consists of 13 residues.

The chain has TRBV10-2 and TRBJ2-7; 14 nucleotides agree with TRBD2. This CDR3 is 16 amino acids long. Trimming removed 2 bases from V and 3 bases from J; junction bases left unmatched: 3. Per the germline V gene, CDR1 is WSHSY and CDR2 is SAAADI. Here the CDR3 DNA reads TGCGCCAGCAGTGAGCCCGGGACTAGCGGGAGCTACGAGCAGTACTTC. Its translation: CASSEPGTSGSYEQYF.

The rearrangement joins TRBV6-1 to TRBJ2-3, with 8 bases matching TRBD2. CDR1 and CDR2 (germline): MNHNS, SASEGT. V gave up 4 bases and J gave up 5 bases; unmatched junction bases: 11. This CDR3 spans 16 amino acids. CDR3 region: CASSGASGSGEDTQYF. CDR3 coding DNA: TGTGCCAGCAGTGGGGCTAGCGGGTCTGGGGAAGATACGCAGTATTTT.

The rearrangement joins TRBV5-1 to TRBJ2-7; 9 bases align to TRBD2. The length of the CDR3 is 14 residues. The germline CDR1 and CDR2 sequences are SGHRS and YFSETQ. V shed 4 bases and J 3 bases; nucleotides not matched to a gene: 5. The CDR3 spells CASSPGLAVYEQYF. The CDR3 DNA follows: TGCGCCAGCAGCCCGGGACTAGCAGTCTACGAGCAGTACTTC. The full variable domain, rest sourced from reference TRBV5-1 and TRBJ2-7, is KAGVTQTPRYLIKTRGQQVTLSCSPISGHRSVSWYQQTPGQGLQFLFEYFSETQRNKGNFPGRFSGRQFSNSRSEMNVSTLELGDSALYLCASSPGLAVYEQYFGPGTRLTVT.

DNA of the CDR3: TGTGCCAGCAGTTTTTCCCGACTAGCGGGATCCCCGCAGTTCTTC. Protein sequence: CASSFSRLAGSPQFF. The chain couples TRBV27 to TRBJ2-1; 11 nucleotides match TRBD2. The germline gives CDR1 MNHEY, CDR2 SMNVEV (reference sequence). V lost 3 bases, J lost 12 bases, and 10 bases stayed unmatched. The CDR3 is 15 amino acids.

This chain joins TRBV5-1 and TRBJ2-1, with 7 bases fitting TRBD1. V trimming: 7 bases; J trimming: 7 bases; junction bases outside the gene matches: 11. Germline CDR1 SGHRS, CDR2 YFSETQ. The CDR3 contains 14 residues. CDR3 bases: TGCGCCAGCGGGTACAGGGGAGAGGGAAATGAGCAGTTCTTC. It yields the protein CASGYRGEGNEQFF.

The chain has TRBV29-1 and TRBJ1-1; 7 bases fit TRBD1. In germline, CDR1 is SQVTM, CDR2 ANQGSEA. There are 12 residues in the CDR3. The V segment lost 4 bases and the J segment 6 bases; nucleotides outside the gene matches: 5. Here the CDR3 DNA reads TGCAGCGTTGGACAGGGTAGTGCTGAAGCTTTCTTT. This sequence encodes CSVGQGSAEAFF.

This rearrangement joins TRBV30 to TRBJ1-6; 9 bases agree with TRBD1. The CDR3 covers 15 residues. Germline V CDR1 and CDR2: GTSNPN, SVGIG (reference sequence). The junction had 5 bases not matched to a gene; V was cut back by 3 bases and J by 5 bases. CDR3 DNA sequence: TGTGCCTGGAGACACCGGGACAGGGATAATTCACCCCTCCACTTT. It codes for CAWRHRDRDNSPLHF. Full variable domain (rest looked up from reference TRBV30 and TRBJ1-6): SQTIHQWPATLVQPVGSPLSLECTVEGTSNPNLYWYRQAAGRGLQLLFYSVGIGQISSEVPQNLSASRPQDRQFILSSKKLLLSDSGFYLCAWRHRDRDNSPLHFGNGTRLTVT.

The chain employs TRBV2 and TRBJ2-3; D is possibly TRBD2 (6 bases). Germline V gene data show CDR1 as SNHLY and CDR2 as FYNNEI. The V end was cut by 2 bases, the J end by 1 base, with 13 bases between. The CDR3 extends over 16 amino acids. CDR3 coding DNA: TGTGCCAGCAGTGAATGGCTGTCGGGGGGCACAGATACGCAGTATTTT. It codes for CASSEWLSGGTDTQYF.

This sequence joins TRBV13 and TRBJ2-1; no firm D call. The CDR3 is made up of 14 amino acids. Germline loops: CDR1 PRHDT, CDR2 FYEKMQ (reference sequence). With 0 bases removed from V and 3 bases from J, the gap between germline ends came to 6 bases. The CDR3 nucleotides are TGTGCCAGCAGCTTAGGACAGCTCTACAATGAGCAGTTCTTC. This codes for CASSLGQLYNEQFF.

This sequence joins TRBV28 and TRBJ1-4; TRBD1 might be the D (5 bases). The V gene's germline CDR1 is MDHEN and CDR2 SYDVKM. The V gene lost 6 bases and the J gene lost 5 bases, with 16 bases spanning the gap. This CDR3 spans 15 amino acids. The CDR3 DNA reads TGTGCCAGCAGCTACCCCTTTGGGGGGAATGAAAAACTGTTTTTT. It translates to CASSYPFGGNEKLFF.

The gene calls are TRBV5-4 and TRBJ2-2; TRBD1 matches 8 bases. Looked up from germline, CDR1 is SGHNT and CDR2 is YYREEE (reference sequence). The junction had 5 bases not matched to a gene; V was cut back by 4 bases and J by 0 bases. This CDR3 region has 16 residues. CDR3 sequence reads: CASSPKQGANTGELFF. CDR3 DNA: TGTGCCAGCAGCCCGAAACAGGGGGCGAACACCGGGGAGCTGTTTTTT. Filled out from reference TRBV5-4 and TRBJ2-2, the complete variable domain reads ETGVTQSPTHLIKTRGQQVTLRCSSQSGHNTVSWYQQALGQGPQFIFQYYREEENGRGNFPPRFSGLQFPNYSSELNVNALELDDSALYLCASSPKQGANTGELFFGEGSRLTVL.

This clone was detected only once. The genes are TRBV4-2 and TRBJ2-3; D is unresolved. This CDR3 has 12 residues. Deletions cut 0 bases from V and 6 bases from J, with 4 bases between. Germline CDR1 and CDR2: LGHNA and YNFKEQ. The DNA of the CDR3 is TGTGCCAGCAGCCAAGAGCGGGATACGCAGTATTTT. Translated: CASSQERDTQYF.

This chain connects TRBV7-3 to TRBJ2-1; 12 positions match TRBD1. This CDR3 is built from 14 residues. Germline lookup yields CDR1 SGHTA and CDR2 FQGTGA. With V trimmed by 5 bases and J by 9 bases, 5 bases remained unmatched. The CDR3 DNA reads as TGTGCCAGCAGCCCCGGGACAGGGGGCCTTGAGCAGTTCTTC. Amino acids: CASSPGTGGLEQFF. Complete variable domain (other parts from reference TRBV7-3 and TRBJ2-1): GAGVSQTPSNKVTEKGKYVELRCDPISGHTALYWYRQSLGQGPEFLIYFQGTGAADDSGLPNDRFFAVRPEGSVSTLKIQRTERGDSAVYLCASSPGTGGLEQFFGPGTRLTVL.

The chain carries TRBV6-5 and TRBJ2-2; D remains ambiguous. The germline CDR1 and CDR2 sequences are MNHEY and SVGAGI. Deletions cut 7 bases from V and 3 bases from J, with 6 bases between. The CDR3 length is 12 residues. Written as DNA, the CDR3 is TGTGCCAGCACCCACTACACCGGGGAGCTGTTTTTT. It encodes CASTHYTGELFF.

This clone has a handful of counts. This rearrangement joins TRBV5-6 to TRBJ2-7; D is possibly TRBD2 (5 bases). With 1 base removed from V and 6 bases from J, the gap between germline ends came to 14 bases. Germline assignment: CDR1 SGHDT and CDR2 YYEEEE. This CDR3 comprises 14 residues. CDR3: CASSLRRGFGEQYF. CDR3 nucleotides: TGTGCCAGCAGCTTGCGCCGGGGTTTCGGCGAGCAGTACTTC.

The genes are TRBV2 and TRBJ1-1; 12 bases map to TRBD1. Trimming took 4 bases from V and 0 from J; bases not matched to a gene: 6. Germline CDR1 reads SNHLY; CDR2 reads FYNNEI. The CDR3 is 17 residues long. CDR3 sequence reads: CASSVTGQGALNTEAFF. The CDR3 DNA is TGTGCCAGCAGTGTCACGGGACAGGGGGCTCTGAACACTGAAGCTTTCTTT. Using reference TRBV2 and TRBJ1-1 for the parts outside the CDR3, the full variable domain is EPEVTQTPSHQVTQMGQEVILRCVPISNHLYFYWYRQILGQKVEFLVSFYNNEISEKSEIFDDQFSVERPDGSNFTLKIRSTKLEDSAMYFCASSVTGQGALNTEAFFGQGTRLTVV.

J is TRBJ2-1 and V is TRBV7-9; D unresolved. Per the germline V gene, CDR1 is SEHNR and CDR2 is FQNEAQ (reference sequence). The V gene lost 1 base and the J gene lost 9 bases, with 10 bases spanning the gap. The CDR3 contains 13 residues. CDR3 residues: CASSLGRGTEQFF. DNA for the CDR3: TGTGCCAGCAGCTTAGGCCGCGGAACTGAGCAGTTCTTC. Complete variable domain (other parts from reference TRBV7-9 and TRBJ2-1): DTGVSQNPRHKITKRGQNVTFRCDPISEHNRLYWYRQTLGQGPEFLTYFQNEAQLEKSRLLSDRFSAERPKGSFSTLEIQRTEQGDSAMYLCASSLGRGTEQFFGPGTRLTVL.

This rearrangement joins TRBV5-1 to TRBJ2-5; TRBD1 matches 9 bases. CDR3 length: 15 amino acids. CDR1 is SGHRS, CDR2 YFSETQ, per germline. The V gene end was trimmed by 4 bases and the J gene end by 4 bases; junction bases not matched to a gene: 8. The CDR3 region is CASSRGQGLVETQYF. The DNA of the CDR3 is TGCGCCAGCAGCCGAGGACAGGGGTTGGTAGAGACCCAGTACTTC. The entire variable domain, with the rest obtained from reference TRBV5-1 and TRBJ2-5, is as follows: KAGVTQTPRYLIKTRGQQVTLSCSPISGHRSVSWYQQTPGQGLQFLFEYFSETQRNKGNFPGRFSGRQFSNSRSEMNVSTLELGDSALYLCASSRGQGLVETQYFGPGTRLLVL.

In DNA form, the CDR3 reads TGTGCCAGCAGCTTACTTATCGCAGATACGCAGTATTTT. Protein sequence: CASSLLIADTQYF. V is TRBV11-2 and J is TRBJ2-3; no clear D gene. Germline CDR1 SGHAT, CDR2 FQNNGV. CDR3 length equals 13 residues. The V and J ends lost 2 bases and 4 bases respectively, with 7 bases between them.

The chain carries TRBV30 and TRBJ2-2, with 8 positions matching TRBD1. Germline values: CDR1 GTSNPN, CDR2 SVGIG (reference sequence). V gave up 3 bases and J gave up 1 base; unmatched junction bases: 1. The CDR3 is 14 residues long. The chain's CDR3 is CAWRGQVNTGELFF. CDR3 sequence (DNA): TGTGCCTGGAGGGGACAGGTGAACACCGGGGAGCTGTTTTTT.

The rearrangement uses TRBV30 and TRBJ2-7, with D possibly matching TRBD2 (8 bases). V lost 2 bases to trimming and J lost 0 bases, with 23 bases between them. Per germline, CDR1 GTSNPN and CDR2 SVGIG (reference sequence). The CDR3 has 18 residues. As DNA, the CDR3 is TGTGCCTGGAGTCCGGAAAAGGGGGCGGGGGGCAGCTCCTACGAGCAGTACTTC. Translation gives CAWSPEKGAGGSSYEQYF.

This clone came up a few times. CDR3 DNA: TGCGCCAGCAGCCACGTGTCGGGAATCGGTAATGAAAAACTGTTTTTT. Translating it yields CASSHVSGIGNEKLFF. V usage is TRBV4-1 and J usage is TRBJ1-4; D remains unclear. From germline, CDR1 is MGHRA and CDR2 YSYEKL. V lost 3 bases and J 4 bases, leaving 15 bases between the germline ends. The CDR3 is made up of 16 amino acids.

V gene TRBV9 combines with J gene TRBJ1-2; 12 positions match TRBD1. CDR1 and CDR2 (germline): SGDLS, YYNGEE. This CDR3 spans 13 amino acids. V lost 5 bases, J lost 8 bases, and 4 bases stayed unmatched. The DNA of the CDR3 is TGTGCCAGCAGTCTAGGGACAGGGGGCGGCTACACCTTC. As protein: CASSLGTGGGYTF.

This chain connects TRBV5-1 to TRBJ2-7, with 13 bases that match TRBD2. The germline V gene has CDR1 SGHRS and CDR2 YFSETQ. Unmatched junction bases numbered 11, after V lost 3 bases and J lost 5 bases. The CDR3 has 17 amino acids. The CDR3 sequence is CASSSGTGTSGTNEQYF. The CDR3 DNA reads as TGCGCCAGCAGCTCGGGGACCGGGACTAGCGGGACAAACGAGCAGTACTTC. Supplemented by reference TRBV5-1 and TRBJ2-7, the full variable domain reads KAGVTQTPRYLIKTRGQQVTLSCSPISGHRSVSWYQQTPGQGLQFLFEYFSETQRNKGNFPGRFSGRQFSNSRSEMNVSTLELGDSALYLCASSSGTGTSGTNEQYFGPGTRLTVT.

V gene TRBV6-1 combines with J gene TRBJ2-3; TRBD1 aligns across 8 bases. Germline assignment: CDR1 MNHNS and CDR2 SASEGT. Trimming at V came to 1 base and at J to 4 bases, leaving 4 bases not matched to a gene. The CDR3 has 15 residues. DNA for the CDR3: TGTGCCAGCAGTGAAGGGCAGGGGGCCCCAGATACGCAGTATTTT. This sequence encodes CASSEGQGAPDTQYF.

Remarks on this clone: Additional DNA sequences in this sample encode the identical CDR3. The chain is built from TRBV9 and TRBJ2-1; 7 bases align to TRBD2. CDR1 and CDR2 from the germline V gene are SGDLS and YYNGEE. The CDR3 extends over 18 amino acids. After removal of 0 bases from V and 2 bases from J, the junction contained 11 bases not matched to a gene. The CDR3 sequence: CASSVGLGGGFTYNEQFF. In DNA form, the CDR3 reads TGTGCCAGCAGCGTAGGGTTGGGCGGGGGTTTTACCTACAATGAGCAGTTCTTC.